This TCR beta chain was captured by sequencing in a study of blood T cell repertoires in COVID-19. Across the whole study: Whether acute or convalescent, the COVID-19 samples came from the United States, Italy and Spain. T cells, B-cell-depleted T cells, or PBMCs provided the cDNA or gDNA that served as material.

Germline loops: CDR1 ENHRY, CDR2 SYGVKD. This CDR3 has 16 amino acids. V dropped 0 bases and J dropped 8 bases, with 14 bases sitting between them. Per the original methods: The authors estimated nucleated cell counts from reference gene primer amplification. The table came from immunoSEQ multiplex PCR; TCRdb's copy has only in-frame clones and leaves some out. The DNA was the basis for D and trimming; V, J and clone size are from that table. In the table there are around 180,000 clones, 88% of which are singletons. The sequenced material came from peripheral blood. This TCR was recovered from a human donor in a cohort sampled during active COVID-19. The chain uses TRBV10-3 and TRBJ1-6, with a possible D match to TRBD1 (6 bases). CDR3 coding DNA: TGTGCCATCAGTGAGTCGAGGGTGACAGGATATTCACCCCTCCACTTT. This encodes CAISESRVTGYSPLHF.